The sequence of this TCR beta chain was determined in a study of shared clonotypes between healthy human individuals (dated by TCRdb to 2019 to 2021). Regarding the complete study: Two women and a few men aged 18 to 49 years were included in the cohort. To estimate repertoire size and how much clonotypes are shared between individuals, the study performed deep sequencing of blood TCR repertoires from a handful of healthy adults. Between about 0.9 and 8.9 billion PBMCs per donor were obtained by leukapheresis. For each donor, CD4 naive and CD4 memory were each given three plates, CD8 naive was given two plates, and CD8 memory was given one plate. To increase sequencing depth and limit assay-specific biases, TCR repertoire library preparation and sequencing were carried out by different laboratories using diverse techniques. What the authors observed across the whole study: The small number of donors limited the genetic and exposure-history diversity represented. Compared with non-shared clonotypes, clonotypes shared by all four sorted-subset donors had higher generation probabilities. When several donors were compared, the shared fraction of clonotypes was about 5.5% for naive CD4, approximately 3.5% for naive CD8, more than 2% for memory CD4, and roughly 0.43% for memory CD8. Incomplete sequencing was indicated by rarefaction of sorted-subset datasets, despite the large sequencing depth. Estimated clonotype richness was generally larger for naive than for memory subsets. Pairwise subsampling led to the expectation that sequencing depth would affect the degree of clonotype sharing among donors. Only blood was sampled, and tissue TCR repertoires likely differ from those in blood.

The donors were healthy, HIV-negative adults with no recently reported acute infections or vaccinations. Every donor was a Caucasian adult living in Nashville, Tennessee, USA. CD4+ T cells were enriched through magnetic negative selection, after which naive cells were positively selected on CD45RA and the remaining negative fraction served as the memory subset. Blood was obtained by leukapheresis, after which PBMCs were separated by Ficoll-Histopaque density gradient centrifugation and cryopreserved in liquid nitrogen vapor phase. Purity and quantity of every magnetically sorted T cell population were checked by analytical flow cytometry. From each sorted fraction, genomic DNA was isolated and quantified by UV absorbance on a Nanodrop 2000c. Using the deep immunoSEQ assay, TCR CDR3 regions were amplified from genomic DNA by multiplex PCR. Extracted genomic DNA from each cell subset was distributed evenly across all wells of several immunoSEQ 96-well plates, and each plate was treated as a replicate. For sorted subsets, each replicate PCR was loaded with 200 ng genomic DNA, equivalent to 25,000 to 35,000 T cell genomes. Purified libraries were quantified with a Qubit 3.0 fluorometer, sized on a Bioanalyzer 2100, and re-quantified with the KAPA Library Quantification kit. Every immunoSEQ 96-well plate was sequenced on a dedicated single-read 150-cycle Illumina NextSeq 550 flow cell. Processing in the source paper ran as follows. The immunoSEQ output contained only junctional sequences without quality scores, so filtering could not match that applied to full-length reads. Sequences were annotated with PyIR, a Python wrapper for IgBLAST v1.9, using IMGT germline references to assign V/J genes and CDR3. Reads with weak V/J assignments (E-value above 1e-6), missing CDR3, stop codons, out-of-frame junctions, or ambiguous translated residues were removed. V3J clonotypes were defined as sequences sharing the same inferred V gene, J gene, and CDR3 amino acid sequence. The percentage overlap between two repertoires was calculated by dividing the number of shared unique clonotypes by the size of the smaller repertoire. Three approaches were used to assess repertoire richness: RTK rarefaction, the Chao1 estimator, and Recon v2.1 estimates of unobserved clonotypes. Generation probabilities were computed with OLGA for all TCRbeta clonotypes obtained by the gDNA method from a handful of donors. Sourced from immuneACCESS, this table was stored by TCRdb with only in-frame sequences that have V and J called. A share of the clones is absent; for the studies checked, an unresolved V gene accounts for under half, and the remainder has no known explanation. For V, J and clone size, that table is used; D and trimming come from the DNA. This sample lists approximately 2.1 million clones; more than 85% were detected once. 0.3% to 0.4% of the sample is held by the ten biggest clonotypes.

As concerns this clone: Which antigen it targets is not known. No much larger clone exists at a distance of one base, and base qualities are not known.

Source material: naive CD4+ T cells from PBMCs. The sample's cell subset or site label is to be understood as: CD45RA+ positively selected. This TCR was sampled from a man aged 18 to 30 in good health. Some clones in this sample may be carry-over from other donors' samples.

The CDR3: CASRVAWVQGARSYEQYF. The nucleotide sequence is given as TGCGCCAGCAGGGTAGCCTGGGTACAGGGGGCGAGGTCCTACGAGCAGTACTTC. The sequence joins TRBV5-1 to TRBJ2-7; the junction holds 9 bases that match TRBD1. From the cysteine through the phenylalanine, the CDR3 covers 18 amino acids. Only the CDR3 part of the read is kept: 54 bases, read in frame from the first base. CDR1 SGHRS and CDR2 YFSETQ are derived from the germline V gene. V trim: 5 bases; J trim: 1 base; unmatched bases: 16.